Each of the 5 T cell receptor beta chains below was sequenced from the same sample in a study of Graves' ophthalmopathy and Graves' hyperthyroidism. RNA transcripts provided the template for amplifying TCR beta CDR3 regions. HTBI-primed first-round RT-PCR preceded second-round multiplex PCR. TCRdb reanalysed the multiplex PCR reads using MiXCR and keeps one entry per CDR3 protein. The data show over 650,000 distinct CDR3 sequences, about 38% seen once. The specimen was peripheral blood. The receptors were sampled from an adult man with Graves' ophthalmopathy.

On this clonotype: In this CDR3 the conserved last residue, phenylalanine or tryptophan, is missing, so a read error is likely. The DNA is omitted, as the CDR3 cannot be located on it reliably, and the CDR3 follows TCRdb's listing. The rearrangement joins TRBV7-6 to TRBJ2-5. The CDR3 numbers 14 amino acids, ends counted. CDR1 SGHVS and CDR2 FNYEAQ come from the germline V gene. The CDR3 loop is CASSLGGSLDTQYL.

This chain joins TRBV7-3 and TRBJ1-1; D may be TRBD1 (6 bases). The CDR3 length is 14 residues. V gave up 2 bases and J gave up 4 bases, with 11 bases separating them. In germline, CDR1 is SGHTA, CDR2 FQGTGA. The CDR3 DNA reads TGTGCCAGCAGCTTATCGGGGGGGCGCACTGAAGCTTTCTTT. Its protein is CASSLSGGRTEAFF.

The V and J genes are TRBV12-3 or TRBV12-4 and TRBJ2-7, with 10 nucleotides matching TRBD2. The J segment lost 1 base and the V segment lost 3 bases, leaving 18 bases of the junction unmatched. CDR3 length: 20 amino acids. The CDR3, as DNA: TGTGCCAGCAGTTTTTATTGGCGCCTAGCGGGGGTCAACGGGTCCTACGAGCAGTACTTC. This translates into CASSFYWRLAGVNGSYEQYF.

The rearrangement links TRBV7-2 to TRBJ2-2, with 9 bases matching TRBD1. This CDR3 has 18 amino acids. Germline CDR1 SGHTA, CDR2 FQGNSA. With 4 bases clipped from V and 1 base from J, the junction kept 10 bases outside the gene matches. CDR3 sequence: CASSSKTGTGLNTGELFF. As DNA, the CDR3 is TGTGCCAGCAGCTCCAAGACGGGGACAGGGCTGAACACCGGGGAGCTGTTTTTT. Full variable domain (outside the CDR3, taken from reference TRBV7-2 and TRBJ2-2): GAGVSQSPSNKVTEKGKDVELRCDPISGHTALYWYRQSLGQGLEFLIYFQGNSAPDKSGLPSDRFSAERTGGSVSTLTIQRTQQEDSAVYLCASSSKTGTGLNTGELFFGEGSRLTVL.

This clonotype has ten or more counts. The chain has TRBV20-1 and TRBJ2-7; 7 bases map to TRBD1. From germline, CDR1 is DFQATT and CDR2 SNEGSKA (reference sequence). V trimming: 3 bases; J trimming: 3 bases; junction bases outside the gene matches: 8. CDR3 length equals 14 residues. Here the CDR3 reads CSARDDRVYYEQYF. The CDR3 DNA follows: TGCAGTGCTAGGGACGACAGGGTCTACTACGAGCAGTACTTC.